A single sample gave rise to the 23 T cell receptor beta chains below, sequenced in a study of vaccination effects on CD4 cells after COVID-19. For these receptors, no antigen is known. Expansion of antigen-specific CD4+ T cells with viral peptide pools was carried out by the ViraFEST assay before sequencing. Scientists isolated CD4+ T cells after an approximately 11-day culture period ended. Sometime from March through December 2020, the person acquired a SARS-CoV-2 infection that PCR confirmed. Repertoires were generated with immunoSEQ multiplex PCR, while TCRdb's copy carries only in-frame clones and drops some. The repertoire has around 46,000 clones, more than 60% of them found once; the top ten carry about 30%. Material: CD4+ T cells from PBMCs cultured with a peptide pool, obtained before COVID-19 vaccination. The source of these receptors is a human donor who had a prior SARS-CoV-2 infection.

This chain uses TRBV5-5 with TRBJ2-2; 7 bases line up with TRBD1. The CDR3 is 16 residues long. V lost 5 bases, J lost 5 bases, and 12 bases stayed unmatched. Germline V gene lookup returns CDR1 SGHKS and CDR2 YYEKEE (reference sequence). DNA of the CDR3: TGTGCCAGCAGGGAGAGCAGGGGGTTTACGACCGGGGAGCTGTTTTTT. It encodes CASRESRGFTTGELFF. Drawing the rest from reference TRBV5-5 and TRBJ2-2, the complete variable domain is DAGVTQSPTHLIKTRGQQVTLRCSPISGHKSVSWYQQVLGQGPQFIFQYYEKEERGRGNFPDRFSARQFPNYSSELNVNALLLGDSALYLCASRESRGFTTGELFFGEGSRLTVL.

This clone was seen once. J is TRBJ2-2 and V is TRBV7-3; 14 bases align to TRBD2. CDR3 length: 17 residues. The V gene end was trimmed by 0 bases and the J gene end by 6 bases; junction bases not matched to a gene: 3. CDR1 and CDR2 from the germline V gene are SGHTA and FQGTGA. The CDR3 DNA sequence: TGTGCCAGCAGCTTAACGGGGACTAGCGGGAGTTCCGGGGAGCTGTTTTTT. This codes for CASSLTGTSGSSGELFF.

This chain joins TRBV15 and TRBJ1-5; TRBD1 matches 7 bases. The CDR3 sequence is 13 residues long. In germline, CDR1 is LNHNV, CDR2 YYDKDF (reference sequence). The V gene end was trimmed by 6 bases and the J gene end by 5 bases; junction bases not matched to a gene: 4. The CDR3 DNA reads as TGTGCCACCAGACAGGGGAGGGATCAGCCCCAGCATTTT. Encoded protein: CATRQGRDQPQHF.

This chain links TRBV6-1 with TRBJ2-1; D remains ambiguous. Germline V gene data show CDR1 as MNHNS and CDR2 as SASEGT. The CDR3 contains 14 residues. The germline V and J ends were trimmed by 2 bases and 10 bases, with 15 bases remaining between them. Here the CDR3 reads CASSEQPFPREQFF. DNA of the CDR3: TGTGCCAGCAGTGAACAGCCATTCCCTAGGGAGCAGTTCTTC.

In this sample, this clone turned up a few times. The gene calls are TRBV6-2 or TRBV6-3 and TRBJ1-5; D gene unclear. Germline assignment: CDR1 MNHEY and CDR2 SVGEGT. Deletions cut 3 bases from V and 4 bases from J, with 7 bases between. The CDR3 consists of 13 residues. The CDR3: CASSYRGNQPQHF. CDR3 in DNA: TGTGCCAGCAGTTATCGAGGGAATCAGCCCCAGCATTTT.

The genes are TRBV6-5 and TRBJ1-2, with D tentatively TRBD1 (6 bases). Trimming shortened V by 6 bases and J by 3 bases, and 17 bases separated the two germline ends. There are 15 residues in the CDR3. The germline gives CDR1 MNHEY, CDR2 SVGAGI. The CDR3 nucleotides are TGTGCCAGCAGCCGTCCAGGGGATTGGGACTATGGCTACACCTTC. This encodes CASSRPGDWDYGYTF.

The chain recombines TRBV6-4 with TRBJ1-5, with D possibly TRBD1 on 5 matching bases. The germline V gene encodes CDR1 MRHNA and CDR2 SNTAGT. The CDR3 has 15 amino acids. Trimming pared 6 bases from V and 4 bases from J, leaving 16 bases between. The CDR3 protein is CASRQLTGPNQPQHF. CDR3 in DNA: TGTGCCAGCAGACAACTTACGGGACCAAATCAGCCCCAGCATTTT.

The chain employs TRBV28 and TRBJ2-7, with a weak D call TRBD1 (5 bases). CDR1 MDHEN and CDR2 SYDVKM come from the germline V gene. CDR3 length: 13 amino acids. V lost 3 bases and J 3 bases, leaving 9 bases between the germline ends. In DNA, the CDR3 is TGTGCCAGCAGTTTGAGACAGAACTACGAGCAGTACTTC. Translation: CASSLRQNYEQYF.

This clone was observed once. V and J are TRBV4-3 and TRBJ1-2; D is perhaps TRBD1 (5 bases). Trimming stripped 0 bases from V and 0 bases from J, with 11 bases between. The CDR3 contains 16 residues. Per germline, CDR1 LGHNA and CDR2 YSLEER. CDR3 protein: CASSQEVWGANYGYTF. For the CDR3, the DNA is TGCGCCAGCAGCCAAGAGGTCTGGGGGGCTAACTATGGCTACACCTTC.

The rearrangement links TRBV7-3 to TRBJ2-2, with TRBD2 matching over 7 bases. V shed 4 bases and J 3 bases; nucleotides not matched to a gene: 11. Germline CDR1 reads SGHTA; CDR2 reads FQGTGA. This CDR3 region has 17 residues. The CDR3, as DNA: TGTGCCAGCAGCTCAACCTTGGGACTAACTTACACCGGGGAGCTGTTTTTT. Amino acids: CASSSTLGLTYTGELFF.

The chain employs TRBV27 and TRBJ2-7, with D unclear. Germline loops: CDR1 MNHEY, CDR2 SMNVEV (reference sequence). The CDR3 runs to 15 residues. The V gene lost 3 bases and the J gene lost 3 bases, with 15 bases spanning the gap. This CDR3 is CASSLNVGYIYEQYF. CDR3 DNA sequence: TGTGCCAGCAGTTTGAATGTGGGATACATCTACGAGCAGTACTTC.

This chain uses TRBV5-1 with TRBJ1-5; D not resolved. Germline V gives CDR1 SGHRS, CDR2 YFSETQ. This CDR3 is built from 15 residues. V lost 4 bases and J 6 bases, leaving 17 bases between the germline ends. CDR3 DNA: TGCGCCAGCAGCCCCGGGCCGGGGTGGGGTCAGCCCCAGCATTTT. Amino acid sequence: CASSPGPGWGQPQHF.

This clone came up a few times. The rearrangement joins TRBV10-3 to TRBJ2-1, with unresolved D. The germline V gene encodes CDR1 ENHRY and CDR2 SYGVKD. This CDR3 comprises 14 residues. V was clipped by 2 bases and J by 1 base, with 6 bases between them. The CDR3 loop reads CAISETSSYNEQFF. The CDR3 DNA reads TGTGCCATCAGTGAGACGAGTTCCTACAATGAGCAGTTCTTC.

This chain links TRBV5-4 with TRBJ2-5, with D possibly TRBD2 on 5 matching bases. The CDR3 is made up of 14 amino acids. Trimming left V 3 bases short and J 5 bases short, with 14 bases between. Germline V gives CDR1 SGHNT, CDR2 YYREEE (reference sequence). The CDR3 loop is CASSSGEGRETQYF. Written as DNA, the CDR3 is TGTGCCAGCAGCTCGGGCGAGGGCCGGGAGACCCAGTACTTC.

There are a few counts of this clone. The chain recombines TRBV5-1 with TRBJ1-3, with TRBD1 matching over 8 bases. The CDR3 runs 15 residues. In germline, CDR1 is SGHRS, CDR2 YFSETQ. V gave up 4 bases and J gave up 0 bases; unmatched junction bases: 3. This CDR3 is CASSNGQGSGNTIYF. The CDR3 nucleotides are TGCGCCAGCAGCAATGGACAGGGCTCTGGAAACACCATATATTTT.

This clone was seen only a few times. V is TRBV25-1 and J is TRBJ1-2, with 10 bases identical to TRBD1. The CDR3 sequence is 13 residues long. Germline CDR1 MGHDK, CDR2 SYGVNS. J lost 6 bases, V lost 5 bases, and 3 bases had no gene match. As DNA, the CDR3 is TGTGCCAGCAGTAGACAGGGGGCAGATGGCTACACCTTC. Protein sequence: CASSRQGADGYTF.

The chain uses TRBV15 and TRBJ1-6; no definite D call. Germline V gives CDR1 LNHNV, CDR2 YYDKDF (reference sequence). CDR3 length: 18 amino acids. The V end was cut by 1 base, the J end by 2 bases, with 15 bases between. The CDR3 reads CATSRGLNRGAYNSPLHF. CDR3 DNA: TGTGCCACCAGCAGAGGCCTCAACCGCGGTGCCTATAATTCACCCCTCCACTTT.

The sample holds one count of this clone. The chain has TRBV7-3 and TRBJ2-5; D not certain. Between the trimmed V and J ends, which lost 5 bases and 5 bases, there was a span of 12 bases. Germline V gene lookup returns CDR1 SGHTA and CDR2 FQGTGA. This CDR3 has 13 amino acids. CDR3 region: CASSPALGETQYF. In nucleotides, the CDR3 is TGTGCCAGCAGCCCCGCACTGGGGGAGACCCAGTACTTC.

The chain links TRBV24-1 to TRBJ2-2; 7 positions agree with TRBD1. The V and J ends lost 9 bases and 7 bases, in that order; junction bases with no gene match: 7. Germline lookup yields CDR1 KGHDR and CDR2 SFDVKD. The CDR3 totals 13 residues. CDR3 in amino acids: CATGGQDIGELFF. Written as DNA, the CDR3 is TGTGCCACCGGAGGACAGGATATCGGGGAGCTGTTTTTT.

The chain recombines TRBV5-1 with TRBJ2-1, with D tentatively TRBD1 (6 bases). V was trimmed by 2 bases and J by 7 bases, leaving 10 bases between them. Looked up from germline, CDR1 is SGHRS and CDR2 is YFSETQ. The CDR3 runs 13 residues. CDR3 in amino acids: CASSFRGVNEQFF. The CDR3 DNA reads TGCGCCAGCAGCTTCAGGGGAGTGAATGAGCAGTTCTTC.

The rearrangement joins TRBV12-5 to TRBJ2-5, with 12 bases matching TRBD2. In germline, CDR1 is LGHNT, CDR2 FRNRAP. Losses at the gene ends were 3 bases for V and 3 bases for J; bases not matched to a gene: 20. This CDR3 comprises 21 residues. The CDR3 reads CASGLVPSGRAVIPREETQYF. In DNA form, the CDR3 reads TGTGCTAGTGGTTTAGTCCCTAGCGGGAGGGCCGTTATCCCCCGCGAAGAGACCCAGTACTTC.

In its sample, this clone was seen a few times. This chain joins TRBV7-3 and TRBJ2-2; 11 nucleotides agree with TRBD2. There are 15 residues in the CDR3. Unmatched junction bases numbered 3, after V lost 5 bases and J lost 4 bases. The germline CDR1 and CDR2 sequences are SGHTA and FQGTGA. CDR3 residues: CASSAGLAGTGELFF. The CDR3 nucleotides read TGTGCCAGCAGCGCCGGACTAGCGGGCACCGGGGAGCTGTTTTTT.

The V call is TRBV15, the J call TRBJ2-1, with 12 nucleotides matching TRBD1. Germline CDR1 reads LNHNV; CDR2 reads YYDKDF (reference sequence). Germline trimming cut 1 base from V and 9 bases from J; bases unmatched to any gene: 10. The CDR3 length is 17 residues. This chain's CDR3 is CATSRAPPGQGAIEQFF. The CDR3 DNA reads as TGTGCCACCAGCAGAGCCCCTCCGGGACAGGGGGCGATTGAGCAGTTCTTC. Full variable domain (remainder filled in from reference TRBV15 and TRBJ2-1): DAMVIQNPRYQVTQFGKPVTLSCSQTLNHNVMYWYQQKSSQAPKLLFHYYDKDFNNEADTPDNFQSRRPNTSFCFLDIRSPGLGDTAMYLCATSRAPPGQGAIEQFFGPGTRLTVL.